This T cell receptor (beta chain) was obtained from a study of vaccination and CD4 T cells after COVID-19. By proportion, this clonotype is large. What it binds is not known. The study, taken as a whole, reports: Reactive clonotype counts went from median 21 after infection to 35 to 40 after vaccination, nonsignificantly.

The germline CDR1 and CDR2 sequences are SGHAT and FQNNGV. The CDR3 covers 12 residues. With V trimmed by 7 bases and J by 8 bases, 6 bases remained unmatched. As to treatment: approximately nine-day PBMC culture with coronavirus spike peptide pools or control peptides (ViraFEST assay). With the Oncomine TCR Beta short-read assay, DNA from cultured CD4+ T cells was sequenced. TCRdb passed the PCR reads through MiXCR, listing each CDR3 protein once. Of over 10,000 distinct CDR3 sequences listed, 50% to 75% are singletons. This chain uses TRBV11-2 with TRBJ1-1; TRBD1 agrees at 8 bases. The sequenced material came from CD4+ T cells from blood, cultured in vitro. The TCR sequence derives from a human donor who had recovered from COVID-19. The CDR3 protein is CASNLRTGEAFF. The CDR3 bases are TGTGCCAGCAACCTACGGACAGGGGAAGCTTTCTTT. The complete variable domain, with remaining parts taken from reference TRBV11-2 and TRBJ1-1, reads EAGVAQSPRYKIIEKRQSVAFWCNPISGHATLYWYQQILGQGPKLLIQFQNNGVVDDSQLPKDRFSAERLKGVDSTLKIQPAKLEDSAVYLCASNLRTGEAFFGQGTRLTVV.